These 10 T cell receptor beta chains came from one sample sequenced in a study of cytomegalovirus exposure and HLA in healthy donors (dated by TCRdb to about 2017). Libraries were prepared through the immunoSEQ multiplex PCR assay. The multiplex PCR relied on a mix of 60 forward primers for TCR Vbeta segments and 13 reverse primers for TCR Jbeta segments. The table was pulled from immuneACCESS by TCRdb, which kept in-frame rearrangements only. Such tables lose some clones; where checked, under half of the loss comes from unresolved V genes, and the rest has no known cause. The sample's clone listing holds 140,000 or so clones. In total, the top ten clones hold approximately 1% of the sample. Sequencing was done on a sample of PBMCs. The receptors originated from a male donor in good health and CMV-seronegative.

V and J are TRBV4-2 and TRBJ1-1; a possible D gene is TRBD1 (5 bases). The CDR3 is 15 residues long. Trimming shortened V by 4 bases and J by 1 base, and 13 bases separated the two germline ends. The germline CDR1 and CDR2 sequences are LGHNA and YNFKEQ. CDR3 region: CASSLPSQGNTEAFF. In nucleotides, the CDR3 is TGTGCCAGCAGCCTACCATCCCAGGGGAACACTGAAGCTTTCTTT.

The chain joins TRBV4-2 to TRBJ2-1; 7 bases are a match to TRBD2. With V trimmed by 1 base and J by 5 bases, 5 bases remained unmatched. CDR3 size: 15 residues. Germline V gene data show CDR1 as LGHNA and CDR2 as YNFKEQ. DNA for the CDR3: TGTGCCAGCAGCCAAGGGCTAGCGGACGACAATGAGCAGTTCTTC. As protein: CASSQGLADDNEQFF.

V and J are TRBV13 and TRBJ2-7; 14 positions match TRBD2. CDR3 size: 16 residues. J lost 0 bases, V lost 5 bases, and 3 bases had no gene match. CDR1 and CDR2 (germline): PRHDT, FYEKMQ (reference sequence). DNA for the CDR3: TGTGCCAGCAGCCAGGGGACTAGCGGGGGCTCCTACGAGCAGTACTTC. Translated, it gives CASSQGTSGGSYEQYF.

The chain joins TRBV29-1 to TRBJ2-3; 8 positions match TRBD2. V gave up 4 bases and J gave up 3 bases; unmatched junction bases: 6. Looked up from germline, CDR1 is SQVTM and CDR2 is ANQGSEA. CDR3 length equals 14 residues. The CDR3 DNA reads as TGCAGCGTTGCAATAAGCGGGAGAACAGATACGCAGTATTTT. This codes for CSVAISGRTDTQYF.

The rearrangement links TRBV7-3 to TRBJ2-7, with 8 positions matching TRBD1. The length of the CDR3 is 15 residues. Germline CDR1 is SGHTA and CDR2 is FQGTGA. Unmatched junction bases numbered 7, after V lost 2 bases and J lost 4 bases. Here the CDR3 reads CASSLQGALGYEQYF. The CDR3 coding sequence is TGTGCCAGCAGCTTACAGGGGGCTTTGGGGTACGAGCAGTACTTC.

V usage is TRBV15 and J usage is TRBJ1-2; TRBD1 is a possible D gene (5 bases). Trimming shortened V by 5 bases and J by 3 bases, and 16 bases separated the two germline ends. The germline V gene encodes CDR1 LNHNV and CDR2 YYDKDF (reference sequence). The CDR3 is 15 residues long. CDR3 amino acids: CATSAQRQLDYGYTF. Written as DNA, the CDR3 is TGTGCCACCAGCGCTCAGAGACAGTTAGACTATGGCTACACCTTC.

This chain uses TRBV5-1 with TRBJ2-7; TRBD2 matches at 8 bases. From germline, CDR1 is SGHRS and CDR2 YFSETQ. The CDR3 has 16 residues. V shed 4 bases, J shed 8 bases, and the junction held 17 bases outside the gene matches. CDR3 nucleotides: TGCGCCAGCAGCCCCAAAGGGTCCGAGCGGGAGCATAAGCAGTACTTC. Its translation is CASSPKGSEREHKQYF.

The chain recombines TRBV19 with TRBJ2-4, with 7 bases that match TRBD1. The CDR3 has 14 amino acids. Germline CDR1 and CDR2: LNHDA and SQIVND (reference sequence). The V segment lost 5 bases and the J segment 3 bases; nucleotides outside the gene matches: 4. The CDR3 loop is CASSRTGDKNIQYF. The CDR3 coding sequence is TGTGCCAGTAGTCGGACAGGAGACAAAAACATTCAGTACTTC.

This chain connects TRBV28 to TRBJ1-2; D might be TRBD1 (5 bases). This CDR3 spans 15 amino acids. Trimming left V 4 bases short and J 0 bases short, with 12 bases between. From germline, CDR1 is MDHEN and CDR2 SYDVKM. The CDR3 protein is CASSSGGAPNYGYTF. CDR3 DNA: TGTGCCAGCAGTTCCGGGGGAGCGCCTAACTATGGCTACACCTTC.

This rearrangement joins TRBV28 to TRBJ1-4; D may be TRBD1 (5 bases). CDR1 is MDHEN, CDR2 SYDVKM, per germline. V was cut by 4 bases and J by 5 bases, with 14 bases left in between. CDR3 length equals 15 residues. The CDR3 loop is CASSSGGGGNEKLFF. The CDR3 DNA follows: TGTGCCAGCAGTTCCGGTGGGGGGGGAAATGAAAAACTGTTTTTT.